The next 11 T cell receptor beta chains were all read from a single sample in a study of blood T cell repertoires in COVID-19. The data were produced by immunoSEQ multiplex PCR, yet TCRdb's version contains in-frame clones alone and is incomplete. The repertoire holds 250,000 to 300,000 clones, with more than 70% as singletons. Sequenced sample: peripheral blood. The origin of the receptors is a woman younger than 45 with COVID-19, enrolled during active disease.

The chain joins TRBV7-6 to TRBJ2-7; 11 positions agree with TRBD2. Germline loops: CDR1 SGHVS, CDR2 FNYEAQ. V shed 0 bases, J shed 4 bases, and the junction held 5 bases outside the gene matches. The CDR3 is made up of 16 amino acids. The CDR3 here is CASSLARTSGGYEQYF. Written as DNA, the CDR3 is TGTGCCAGCAGCTTAGCGAGAACTAGCGGGGGTTACGAGCAGTACTTC. The complete variable domain, with remaining parts taken from reference TRBV7-6 and TRBJ2-7, reads GAGVSQSPRYKVTKRGQDVALRCDPISGHVSLYWYRQALGQGPEFLTYFNYEAQQDKSGLPNDRFSAERPEGSISTLTIQRTEQRDSAMYRCASSLARTSGGYEQYFGPGTRLTVT.

This chain joins TRBV6-5 and TRBJ1-4, with 8 bases that match TRBD1. Germline V gene lookup returns CDR1 MNHEY and CDR2 SVGAGI. Trimming removed 4 bases from V and 8 bases from J; junction bases left unmatched: 3. This CDR3 contains 13 residues. This CDR3 reads CASSSQGGEKLFF. In DNA form, the CDR3 reads TGTGCCAGCAGTTCACAGGGGGGGGAAAAACTGTTTTTT.

The rearrangement links TRBV7-8 to TRBJ1-5, with TRBD1 as a possible D gene (5 bases). Trimming left V 4 bases short and J 4 bases short, with 11 bases between. Looked up from germline, CDR1 is SGHVS and CDR2 is FQNEAQ. This CDR3 spans 14 amino acids. CDR3 amino acids: CASSSREGNQPQHF. The CDR3 DNA sequence: TGTGCCAGCAGCTCGAGGGAGGGGAATCAGCCCCAGCATTTT.

V gene TRBV30 combines with J gene TRBJ2-7; D is perhaps TRBD1 (5 bases). Germline V gives CDR1 GTSNPN, CDR2 SVGIG (reference sequence). The CDR3 runs to 13 residues. The V end was cut by 5 bases, the J end by 0 bases, with 11 bases between. The CDR3 sequence is CAWQQGDSYEQYF. The CDR3 DNA is TGTGCCTGGCAACAAGGGGACTCCTACGAGCAGTACTTC.

Only one count was recorded for this clone. The chain has TRBV6-5 and TRBJ2-7; 9 bases line up with TRBD1. The CDR3 is 15 residues long. Germline V CDR1 and CDR2: MNHEY, SVGAGI. V lost 5 bases to trimming and J lost 4 bases; unmatched junction nucleotides: 9. The CDR3 loop reads CASSTEGTGSYEQYF. CDR3 DNA: TGTGCCAGCAGTACGGAGGGGACAGGGTCGTACGAGCAGTACTTC.

This clone came up a few times. The chain combines TRBV19 with TRBJ1-4; D is unclear. The germline CDR1 and CDR2 sequences are LNHDA and SQIVND (reference sequence). This CDR3 region has 17 residues. V dropped 7 bases and J dropped 3 bases, with 21 bases sitting between them. The CDR3 sequence is CASTGGNMLNANEKLFF. The CDR3 DNA reads as TGTGCCAGTACGGGCGGGAACATGCTTAATGCTAATGAAAAACTGTTTTTT.

This clone has only one observation. V usage is TRBV5-4 and J usage is TRBJ1-6; D gene unclear. Germline CDR1 reads SGHNT; CDR2 reads YYREEE (reference sequence). V lost 0 bases to trimming and J lost 9 bases, with 13 bases between them. This CDR3 has 15 amino acids. In DNA form, the CDR3 reads TGTGCCAGCAGCTTGGCTATCTCTGTCGGTTCACCCCTCCACTTT. It translates to CASSLAISVGSPLHF.

This CDR3 reads CASSYGTEDEQFF. The CDR3 region has the DNA TGTGCCAGCAGTTATGGGACAGAAGATGAGCAGTTCTTC. The genes are TRBV6-5 and TRBJ2-1; 7 bases map to TRBD1. V lost 3 bases and J lost 8; bases outside the gene matches: 4. The CDR3 extends over 13 amino acids. CDR1 is MNHEY, CDR2 SVGAGI, per germline.

This clone has only a few counts. The chain is built from TRBV2 and TRBJ1-5; tentative D call: TRBD1 (5 bases). Trimming took 5 bases from V and 4 from J, leaving 12 bases between them. The CDR3 runs to 14 residues. CDR1 and CDR2 from the germline V gene are SNHLY and FYNNEI. CDR3: CASSHGGENQPQHF. CDR3 nucleotides: TGTGCCAGCAGTCATGGGGGGGAAAATCAGCCCCAGCATTTT.

Details on this clone: The same CDR3 is also encoded by other DNA sequences in this sample. The chain is built from TRBV20-1 and TRBJ2-7, with D uncertain. The length of the CDR3 is 11 residues. Germline lookup yields CDR1 DFQATT and CDR2 SNEGSKA (reference sequence). V was pared by 1 base and J by 3 bases, with 4 bases between. CDR3 sequence: CSARGHYEQYF. CDR3 DNA: TGCAGTGCTAGAGGACACTACGAGCAGTACTTC.

In nucleotides, the CDR3 is TGTGCCAGCAGCCCCTTAAATCAGCCCCAGCATTTT. Translating it yields CASSPLNQPQHF. The gene calls are TRBV7-2 and TRBJ1-5, with D hard to call. Germline V gene sequence: CDR1 SGHTA, CDR2 FQGNSA. V lost 5 bases, J lost 4 bases, and 6 bases lay in between. CDR3 length: 12 residues.